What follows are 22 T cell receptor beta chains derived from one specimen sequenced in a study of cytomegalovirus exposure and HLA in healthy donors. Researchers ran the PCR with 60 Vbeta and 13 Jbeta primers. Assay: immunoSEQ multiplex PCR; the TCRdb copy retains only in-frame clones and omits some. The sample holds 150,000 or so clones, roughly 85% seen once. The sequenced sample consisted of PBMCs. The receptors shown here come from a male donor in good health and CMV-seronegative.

The CDR3, as DNA: TGCGCCAGCAGCCCCGGGCTAGCGAACTACGAGCAGTACTTC. Protein product: CASSPGLANYEQYF. The rearrangement links TRBV23-1 to TRBJ2-7; D might be TRBD2 (6 bases). TRBV23-1 is labeled an ORF, and its function is uncertain. The CDR3 has 14 amino acids. Trimming took 6 bases from V and 3 from J, leaving 15 bases between them.

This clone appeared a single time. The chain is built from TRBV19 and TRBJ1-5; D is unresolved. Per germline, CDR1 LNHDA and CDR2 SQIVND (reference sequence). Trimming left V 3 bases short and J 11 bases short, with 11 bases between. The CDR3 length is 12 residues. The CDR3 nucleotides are TGTGCCAGTAGTATTCCCCCCATGTCCCAGCATTTT. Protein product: CASSIPPMSQHF.

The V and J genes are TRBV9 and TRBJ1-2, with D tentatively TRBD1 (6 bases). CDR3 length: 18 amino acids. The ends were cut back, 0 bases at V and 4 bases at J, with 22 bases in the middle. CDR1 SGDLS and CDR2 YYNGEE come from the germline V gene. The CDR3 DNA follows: TGTGCCAGCAGCGTAGGGGCAGGGGCAGGGAAATTTGGCTATGGCTACACCTTC. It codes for CASSVGAGAGKFGYGYTF.

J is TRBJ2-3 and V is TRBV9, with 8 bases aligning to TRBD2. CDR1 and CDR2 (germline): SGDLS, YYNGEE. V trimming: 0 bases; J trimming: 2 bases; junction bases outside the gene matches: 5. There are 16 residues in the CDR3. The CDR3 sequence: CASSVDGGAYTDTQYF. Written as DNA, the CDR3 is TGTGCCAGCAGCGTAGACGGGGGGGCCTACACAGATACGCAGTATTTT.

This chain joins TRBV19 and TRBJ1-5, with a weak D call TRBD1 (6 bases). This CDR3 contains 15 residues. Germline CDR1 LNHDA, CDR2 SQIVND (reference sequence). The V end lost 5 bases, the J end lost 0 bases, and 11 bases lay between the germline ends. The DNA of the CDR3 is TGTGCCAGTAGTCAGGGGCCGCATAGCAATCAGCCCCAGCATTTT. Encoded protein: CASSQGPHSNQPQHF.

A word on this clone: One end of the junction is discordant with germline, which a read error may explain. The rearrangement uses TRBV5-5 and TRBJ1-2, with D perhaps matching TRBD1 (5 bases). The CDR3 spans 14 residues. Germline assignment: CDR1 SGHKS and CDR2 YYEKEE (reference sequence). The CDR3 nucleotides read TGTGCCAGCAGCAGCCACAGGTTCGCTCTCCTCTTGGCCTTC. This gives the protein CASSSHRFALLLAF.

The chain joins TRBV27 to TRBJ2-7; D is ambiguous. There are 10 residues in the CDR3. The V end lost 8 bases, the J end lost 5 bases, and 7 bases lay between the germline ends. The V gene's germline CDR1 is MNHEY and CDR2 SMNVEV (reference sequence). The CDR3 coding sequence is TGTGCCAGCGGCCGCAACGAGCAGTACTTC. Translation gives CASGRNEQYF.

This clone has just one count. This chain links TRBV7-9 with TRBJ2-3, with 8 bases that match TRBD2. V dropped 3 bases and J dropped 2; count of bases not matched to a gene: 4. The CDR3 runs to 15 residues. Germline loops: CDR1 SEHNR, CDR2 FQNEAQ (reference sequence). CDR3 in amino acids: CASSLNSGTTDTQYF. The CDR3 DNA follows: TGTGCCAGCAGCTTGAATAGCGGGACCACAGATACGCAGTATTTT.

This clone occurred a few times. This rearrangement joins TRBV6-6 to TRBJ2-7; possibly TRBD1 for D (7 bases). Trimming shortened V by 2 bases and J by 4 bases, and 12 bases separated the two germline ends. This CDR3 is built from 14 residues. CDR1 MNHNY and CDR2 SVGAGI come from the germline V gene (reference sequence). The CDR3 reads CASSYAGQSYEQYF. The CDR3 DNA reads TGTGCCAGCAGTTACGCGGGACAGTCTTACGAGCAGTACTTC.

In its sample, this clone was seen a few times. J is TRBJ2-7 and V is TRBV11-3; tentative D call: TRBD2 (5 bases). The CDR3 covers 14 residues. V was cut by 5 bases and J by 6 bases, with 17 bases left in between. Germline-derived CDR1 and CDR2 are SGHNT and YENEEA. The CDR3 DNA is TGTGCCAGCAGCCCCACCCGTTCTAGCCTCGAGCAGTACTTC. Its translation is CASSPTRSSLEQYF.

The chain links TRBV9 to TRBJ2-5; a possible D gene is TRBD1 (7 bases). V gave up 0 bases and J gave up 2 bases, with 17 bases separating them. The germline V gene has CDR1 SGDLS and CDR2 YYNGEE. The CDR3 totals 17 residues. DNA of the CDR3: TGTGCCAGCAGCGTAGGTTGGGCAGGGGGAGGACAAGAGACCCAGTACTTC. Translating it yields CASSVGWAGGGQETQYF. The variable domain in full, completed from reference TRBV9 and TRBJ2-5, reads DSGVTQTPKHLITATGQRVTLRCSPRSGDLSVYWYQQSLDQGLQFLIQYYNGEERAKGNILERFSAQQFPDLHSELNLSSLELGDSALYFCASSVGWAGGGQETQYFGPGTRLLVL.

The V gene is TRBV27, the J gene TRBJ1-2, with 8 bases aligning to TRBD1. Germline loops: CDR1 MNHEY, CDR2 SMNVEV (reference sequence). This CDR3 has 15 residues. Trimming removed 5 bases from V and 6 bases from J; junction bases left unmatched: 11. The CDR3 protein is CASSRVPQGGNGYTF. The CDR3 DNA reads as TGTGCCAGCAGTCGAGTCCCACAGGGGGGGAATGGCTACACCTTC.

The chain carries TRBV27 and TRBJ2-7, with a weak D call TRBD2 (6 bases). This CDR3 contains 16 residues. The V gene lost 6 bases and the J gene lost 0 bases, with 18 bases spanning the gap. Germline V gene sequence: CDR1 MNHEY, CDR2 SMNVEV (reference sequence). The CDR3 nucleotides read TGTGCCAGCAGCCCACTGTCGGGACTGCACTCCTACGAGCAGTACTTC. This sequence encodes CASSPLSGLHSYEQYF.

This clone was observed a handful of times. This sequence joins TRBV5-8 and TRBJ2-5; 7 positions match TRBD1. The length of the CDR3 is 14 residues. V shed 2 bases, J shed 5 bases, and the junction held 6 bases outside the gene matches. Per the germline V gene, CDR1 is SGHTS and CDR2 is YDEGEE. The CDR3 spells CASSLSTGVETQYF. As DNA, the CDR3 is TGTGCCAGCAGCTTATCCACAGGGGTCGAGACCCAGTACTTC.

The CDR3 sequence: CSARGPHGRGKTDTQYF. CDR3 nucleotides: TGCAGCGCCCGGGGGCCCCACGGCAGGGGGAAAACAGATACGCAGTATTTT. J is TRBJ2-3 and V is TRBV29-1, with D perhaps matching TRBD1 (7 bases). The germline CDR1 and CDR2 sequences are SQVTM and ANQGSEA. Trimming shortened V by 7 bases and J by 3 bases, and 26 bases separated the two germline ends. The CDR3 has 17 amino acids.

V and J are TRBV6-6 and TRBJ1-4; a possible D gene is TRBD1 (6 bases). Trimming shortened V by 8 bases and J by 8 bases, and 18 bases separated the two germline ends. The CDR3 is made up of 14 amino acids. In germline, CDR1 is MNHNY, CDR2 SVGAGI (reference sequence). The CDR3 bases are TGTGCCAGCGAGTCCGCGGGGGCGAACGAAAAACTGTTTTTT. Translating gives CASESAGANEKLFF.

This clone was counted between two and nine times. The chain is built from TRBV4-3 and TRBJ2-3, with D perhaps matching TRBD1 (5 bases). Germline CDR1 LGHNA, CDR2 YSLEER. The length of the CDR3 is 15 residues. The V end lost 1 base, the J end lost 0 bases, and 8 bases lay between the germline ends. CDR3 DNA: TGCGCCAGCAGCCAAGGGGGCTCAAGCACAGATACGCAGTATTTT. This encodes CASSQGGSSTDTQYF.

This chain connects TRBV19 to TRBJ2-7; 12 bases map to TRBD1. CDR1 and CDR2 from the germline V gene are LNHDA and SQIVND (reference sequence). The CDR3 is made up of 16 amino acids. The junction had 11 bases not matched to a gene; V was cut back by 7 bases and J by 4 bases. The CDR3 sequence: CASKVTGTGGPYEQYF. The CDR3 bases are TGTGCCAGTAAGGTAACCGGGACAGGGGGCCCGTACGAGCAGTACTTC.

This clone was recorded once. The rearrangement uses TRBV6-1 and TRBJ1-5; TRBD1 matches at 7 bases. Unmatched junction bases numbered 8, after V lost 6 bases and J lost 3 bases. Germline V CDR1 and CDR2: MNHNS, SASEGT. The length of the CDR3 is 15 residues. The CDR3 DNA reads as TGTGCCAGCAGGGCGGACAGGCAGGACAATCAGCCCCAGCATTTT. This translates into CASRADRQDNQPQHF.

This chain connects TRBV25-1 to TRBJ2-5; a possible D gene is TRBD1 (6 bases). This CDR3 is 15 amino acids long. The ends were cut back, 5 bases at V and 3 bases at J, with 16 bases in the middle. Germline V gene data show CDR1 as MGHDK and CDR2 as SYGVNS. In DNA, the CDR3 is TGTGCCAGCAGTAGAGAAACAGGGTGGGAAGAGACCCAGTACTTC. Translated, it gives CASSRETGWEETQYF.

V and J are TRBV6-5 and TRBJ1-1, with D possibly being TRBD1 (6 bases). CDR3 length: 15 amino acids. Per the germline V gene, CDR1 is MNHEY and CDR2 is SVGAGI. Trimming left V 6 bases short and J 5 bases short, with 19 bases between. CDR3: CASSPALGANTEAFF. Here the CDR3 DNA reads TGTGCCAGCAGCCCCGCTCTGGGGGCGAATACTGAAGCTTTCTTT.

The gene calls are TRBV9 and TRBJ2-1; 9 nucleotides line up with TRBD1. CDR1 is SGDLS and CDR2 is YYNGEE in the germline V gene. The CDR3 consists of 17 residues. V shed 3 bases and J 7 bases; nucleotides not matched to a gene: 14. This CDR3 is CASSERRDREFWNEQFF. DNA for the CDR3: TGTGCCAGCAGCGAACGCCGGGACAGGGAATTTTGGAATGAGCAGTTCTTC. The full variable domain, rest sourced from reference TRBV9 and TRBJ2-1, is DSGVTQTPKHLITATGQRVTLRCSPRSGDLSVYWYQQSLDQGLQFLIQYYNGEERAKGNILERFSAQQFPDLHSELNLSSLELGDSALYFCASSERRDREFWNEQFFGPGTRLTVL.